These 9 T cell receptor beta chains originate from one sample sequenced in a study of shared clonotypes between healthy human individuals. Naive CD8 cells were CD45RO-negative, positively selected for CCR7, excluding terminally differentiated effector memory CD45RA+ cells. Assay: immunoSEQ multiplex PCR; the TCRdb copy retains only in-frame clones and omits some. The sample includes millions of clones, roughly 95% of them seen just once. Input material: naive CD8+ T cells sorted from blood. The receptor source for this set is a man younger than 30 in good health.

Points on this clone: Other DNA sequences of this sample code for an identical CDR3. The chain has TRBV4-1 and TRBJ1-5; tentative D call: TRBD1 (5 bases). The V end lost 1 base, the J end lost 7 bases, and 11 bases lay between the germline ends. Per germline, CDR1 MGHRA and CDR2 YSYEKL. The CDR3 has 14 residues. The CDR3 reads CASSQGGVGQPQHF. DNA of the CDR3: TGCGCCAGCAGCCAAGGAGGGGTGGGGCAGCCCCAGCATTTT.

Details on this clone: The same CDR3 also results from other DNA sequences found in this sample. The rearrangement uses TRBV4-3 and TRBJ2-7; D possibly matches TRBD1 or TRBD2 (5 bases each). Germline values: CDR1 LGHNA, CDR2 YSLEER. The V end was cut by 3 bases, the J end by 1 base, with 7 bases between. This CDR3 has 13 amino acids. The CDR3 DNA sequence: TGCGCCAGCAGCCAGGGGGTTTCCTACGAGCAGTACTTC. It specifies CASSQGVSYEQYF.

The genes are TRBV5-1 and TRBJ2-1; 10 bases fit TRBD2. Germline assignment: CDR1 SGHRS and CDR2 YFSETQ. This CDR3 has 15 residues. Trimming at V came to 2 bases and at J to 3 bases, leaving 2 bases not matched to a gene. CDR3 in DNA: TGCGCCAGCAGCTTCCCTAGCGGGGGCTACAATGAGCAGTTCTTC. This translates into CASSFPSGGYNEQFF.

This chain links TRBV27 with TRBJ2-3; 7 nucleotides align to TRBD2. J was trimmed by 5 bases and V by 5 bases; bases with no gene match: 7. The CDR3 sequence is 14 residues long. CDR1 is MNHEY, CDR2 SMNVEV, per germline (reference sequence). The DNA of the CDR3 is TGTGCCAGCAGTCTCCGGGGGGATGAAGATACGCAGTATTTT. It translates to CASSLRGDEDTQYF.

V is TRBV6-1 and J is TRBJ1-1; maybe TRBD1 (6 bases). The germline V and J ends were trimmed by 5 bases and 2 bases, with 12 bases remaining between them. This CDR3 has 14 amino acids. From germline, CDR1 is MNHNS and CDR2 SASEGT. In nucleotides, the CDR3 is TGTGCCAGCAGTCCCCGGACAGCCAACACTGAAGCTTTCTTT. It specifies CASSPRTANTEAFF.

The chain has TRBV27 and TRBJ1-2; D unclear. CDR1 is MNHEY, CDR2 SMNVEV, per germline (reference sequence). CDR3 length: 14 residues. V was pared by 6 bases and J by 3 bases, with 14 bases between. In nucleotides, the CDR3 is TGTGCCAGCAGCCCCCTTATAAGTGACTATGGCTACACCTTC. This encodes CASSPLISDYGYTF.

This clone showed up just once. This rearrangement joins TRBV27 to TRBJ1-1; a possible D gene is TRBD1 (5 bases). Trimming cost V 5 bases and J 5 bases, with 15 bases left between them. Germline CDR1 reads MNHEY; CDR2 reads SMNVEV (reference sequence). The CDR3 spans 14 residues. The CDR3 region has the DNA TGTGCCAGCAGTATCGTCGGGGGGAAGACTGAAGCTTTCTTT. Amino acids: CASSIVGGKTEAFF.

The V and J genes are TRBV20-1 and TRBJ2-5; D is unclear. With the DNA end fitting TRBJ2-7 better, the J assignment may be wrong. The germline V gene encodes CDR1 DFQATT and CDR2 SNEGSKA (reference sequence). This CDR3 has 11 residues. The CDR3 DNA follows: TGCAGTGCTAGAGATGTCTACGAGCAGTACTTC. Its protein is CSARDVYEQYF.

In this sample, this clone turned up once. CDR3 residues: CSGVDREEYEQYF. In DNA, the CDR3 is TGCAGCGGGGTGGACAGGGAAGAGTACGAGCAGTACTTC. The chain has TRBV29-1 and TRBJ2-7, with TRBD1 identical over 8 bases. CDR3 length: 13 amino acids. V gave up 7 bases and J gave up 4 bases; unmatched junction bases: 9. Germline assignment: CDR1 SQVTM and CDR2 ANQGSEA.